This TCR beta chain was captured in a study of CD8+ T cells in alopecia areata. Study summary: Oral tofacitinib (5 to 10 mg twice daily) was administered to treated patients.

In the case of this clone: The antigen is unknown.

General study results and limits: Elevated clonality characterized lesional scalp relative to normal scalp, particularly in alopecia totalis/universalis.

Extracted RNA was reverse transcribed into cDNA, the sequencing template. TCRdb keeps only in-frame clones here, not all; method: immunoSEQ multiplex PCR. The data hold approximately 200,000 clones, with 43% observed a single time. Treatment: oral pan-JAK inhibitor, 5-10 mg twice daily. Alopecia areata patients had lesional scalp punch biopsies and peripheral blood taken from them. Sorting of PBMCs yielded the CD4+ and CD8+ T cells. With V trimmed by 6 bases and J by 4 bases, 6 bases remained unmatched. CDR1 MNHNS and CDR2 SASEGT come from the germline V gene. The CDR3 loop spans 14 amino acids. Sequenced here: CD4+ T cells sorted from blood, sampled between weeks 36 and 40, from a patient treated with tofacitinib. This clonotype was sampled from a human donor with alopecia areata. The chain employs TRBV6-1 and TRBJ1-5; 7 bases align to TRBD1. The CDR3 sequence: CASRRQGGNQPQHF. CDR3 DNA: TGTGCCAGCAGACGACAGGGCGGGAATCAGCCCCAGCATTTT.